This record covers a single T cell receptor (beta chain). Its antigen is currently unknown. The treatment is: over 15 received Ad26.COV2.S at low or high dose, single or two shots; a few received placebo; per-sample allocation not given. Sampling occurred on day 63 after the first vaccine or placebo injection. In Boston, an adult donor aged 18-55 years took part. This CDR3 has 14 amino acids. V dropped 8 bases and J dropped 0; count of bases not matched to a gene: 4. Germline CDR1 reads SNHLY; CDR2 reads FYNNEI. The assay was immunoSEQ multiplex PCR, and TCRdb's table has in-frame clones only and misses some. The profile shows hundreds of thousands of clones, roughly 87% of them singletons. This specimen belongs to a study of Ad26.COV2.S vaccination and SARS-CoV-2 variants. Background on the study: Into the muscle, Ad26.COV2.S was dosed once or twice, 56 days apart. Study-wide results and limits: After vaccination, substantial breadth of spike-specific CD8+ and CD4+ responses was reported. With respect to non-spike TCR breadth, vaccine and placebo recipients were similar.

The receptor was isolated from a person aged 18 to 59 who received the Ad26.COV2.S COVID-19 vaccine or a placebo. The V and J genes are TRBV2 and TRBJ2-1; 7 nucleotides line up with TRBD1. The sequencing here drew on peripheral blood, taken in a trial of Ad26.COV2.S vaccine versus placebo. The CDR3: CASSGGPSYNEQFF. The DNA of the CDR3 is TGTGCCAGCTCAGGGGGACCCTCCTACAATGAGCAGTTCTTC.